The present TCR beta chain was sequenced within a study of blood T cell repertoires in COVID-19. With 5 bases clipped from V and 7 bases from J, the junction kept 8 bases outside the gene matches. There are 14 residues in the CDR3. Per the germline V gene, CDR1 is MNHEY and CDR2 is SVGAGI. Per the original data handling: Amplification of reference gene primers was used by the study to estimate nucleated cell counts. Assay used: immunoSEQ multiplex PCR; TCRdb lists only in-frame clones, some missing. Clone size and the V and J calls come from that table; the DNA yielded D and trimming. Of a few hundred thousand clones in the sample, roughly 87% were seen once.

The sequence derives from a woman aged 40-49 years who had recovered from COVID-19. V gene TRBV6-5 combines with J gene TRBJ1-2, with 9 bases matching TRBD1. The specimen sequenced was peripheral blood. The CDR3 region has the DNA TGTGCCAGCAGTACCGGGACAGGGAAGAGTGGCTACACCTTC. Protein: CASSTGTGKSGYTF.